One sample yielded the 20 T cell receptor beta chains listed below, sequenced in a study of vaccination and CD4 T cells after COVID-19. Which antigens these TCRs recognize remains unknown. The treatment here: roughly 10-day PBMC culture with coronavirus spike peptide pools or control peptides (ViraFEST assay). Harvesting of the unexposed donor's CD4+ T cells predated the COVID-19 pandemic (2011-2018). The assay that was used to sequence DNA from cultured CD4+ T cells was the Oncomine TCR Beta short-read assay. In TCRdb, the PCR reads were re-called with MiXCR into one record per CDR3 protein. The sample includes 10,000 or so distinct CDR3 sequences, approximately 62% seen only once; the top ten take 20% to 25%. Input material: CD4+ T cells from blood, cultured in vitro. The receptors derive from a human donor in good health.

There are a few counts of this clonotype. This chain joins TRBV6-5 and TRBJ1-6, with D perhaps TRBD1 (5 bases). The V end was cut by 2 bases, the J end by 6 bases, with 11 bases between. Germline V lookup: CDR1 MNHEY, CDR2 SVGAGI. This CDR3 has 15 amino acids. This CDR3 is CASSYRQGVNSPLHF. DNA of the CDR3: TGTGCCAGCAGTTACCGGCAGGGTGTTAATTCACCCCTCCACTTT.

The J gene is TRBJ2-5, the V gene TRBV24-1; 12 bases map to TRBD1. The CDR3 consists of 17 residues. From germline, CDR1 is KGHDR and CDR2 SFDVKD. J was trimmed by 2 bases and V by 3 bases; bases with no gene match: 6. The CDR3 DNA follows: TGTGCCACCAGTGATGAGGGACAGGGGGCTGGTCAAGAGACCCAGTACTTC. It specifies CATSDEGQGAGQETQYF.

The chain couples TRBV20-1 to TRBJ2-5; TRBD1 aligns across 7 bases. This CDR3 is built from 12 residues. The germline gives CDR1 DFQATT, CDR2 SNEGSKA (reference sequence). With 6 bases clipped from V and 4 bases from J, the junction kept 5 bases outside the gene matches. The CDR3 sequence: CSASYRGETQYF. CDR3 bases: TGCAGTGCCAGCTACAGGGGAGAGACCCAGTACTTC.

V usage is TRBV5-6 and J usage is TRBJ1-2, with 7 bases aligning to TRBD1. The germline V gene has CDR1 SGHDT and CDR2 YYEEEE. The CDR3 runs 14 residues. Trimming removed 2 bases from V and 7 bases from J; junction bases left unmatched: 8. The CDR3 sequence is CASSFDREGFGYTF. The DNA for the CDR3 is TGTGCCAGCAGCTTTGACAGGGAAGGGTTTGGCTACACCTTC.

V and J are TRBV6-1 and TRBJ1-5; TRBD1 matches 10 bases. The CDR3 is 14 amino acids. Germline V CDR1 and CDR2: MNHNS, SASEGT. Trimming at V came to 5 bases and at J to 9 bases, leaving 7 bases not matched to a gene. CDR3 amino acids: CASSKPGQGSPQHF. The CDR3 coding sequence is TGTGCCAGCAGTAAACCGGGACAGGGGTCGCCCCAGCATTTT.

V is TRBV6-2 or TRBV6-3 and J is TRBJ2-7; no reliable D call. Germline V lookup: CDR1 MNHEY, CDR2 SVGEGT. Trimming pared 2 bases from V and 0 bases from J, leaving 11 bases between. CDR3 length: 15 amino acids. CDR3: CASSYQYEASYEQYF. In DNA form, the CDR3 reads TGTGCCAGCAGTTACCAATACGAAGCCTCCTACGAGCAGTACTTC.

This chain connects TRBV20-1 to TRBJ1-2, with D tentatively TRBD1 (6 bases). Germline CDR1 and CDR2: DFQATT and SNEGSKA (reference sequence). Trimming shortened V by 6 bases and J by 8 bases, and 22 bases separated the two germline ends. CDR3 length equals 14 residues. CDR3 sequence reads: CSAIGVRGGYGYTF. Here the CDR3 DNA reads TGCAGTGCAATTGGGGTACGTGGGGGCTACGGCTACACCTTC.

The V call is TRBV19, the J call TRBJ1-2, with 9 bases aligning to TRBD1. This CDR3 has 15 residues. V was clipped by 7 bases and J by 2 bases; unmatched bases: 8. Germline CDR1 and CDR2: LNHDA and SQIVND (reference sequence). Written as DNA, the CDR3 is TGTGCCAGTAAGGAACAGGGGGCCGGCAACTATGGCTACACCTTC. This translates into CASKEQGAGNYGYTF.

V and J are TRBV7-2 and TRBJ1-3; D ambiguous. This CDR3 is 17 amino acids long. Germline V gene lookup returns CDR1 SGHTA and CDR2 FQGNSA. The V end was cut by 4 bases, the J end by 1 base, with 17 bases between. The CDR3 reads CASSSPLGRRSGNTIYF. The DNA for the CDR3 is TGTGCCAGCAGCTCCCCACTGGGCCGGCGATCTGGAAACACCATATATTTT. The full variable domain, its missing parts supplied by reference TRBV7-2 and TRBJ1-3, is GAGVSQSPSNKVTEKGKDVELRCDPISGHTALYWYRQSLGQGLEFLIYFQGNSAPDKSGLPSDRFSAERTGGSVSTLTIQRTQQEDSAVYLCASSSPLGRRSGNTIYFGEGSWLTVV.

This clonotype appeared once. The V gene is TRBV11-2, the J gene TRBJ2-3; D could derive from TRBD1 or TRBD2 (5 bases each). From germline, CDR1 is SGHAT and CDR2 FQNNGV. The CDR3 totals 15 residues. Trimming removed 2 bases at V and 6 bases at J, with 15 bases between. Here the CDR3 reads CASSLWGTAVDTQYF. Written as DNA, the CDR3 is TGTGCCAGCAGCTTATGGGGGACCGCCGTGGATACGCAGTATTTT.

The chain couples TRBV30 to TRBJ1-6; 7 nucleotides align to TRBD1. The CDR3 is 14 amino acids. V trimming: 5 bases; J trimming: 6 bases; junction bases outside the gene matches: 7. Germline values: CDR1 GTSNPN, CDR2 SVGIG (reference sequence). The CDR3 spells CAWAHRGFNSPLHF. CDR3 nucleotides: TGTGCCTGGGCCCACAGGGGTTTTAATTCACCCCTCCACTTT.

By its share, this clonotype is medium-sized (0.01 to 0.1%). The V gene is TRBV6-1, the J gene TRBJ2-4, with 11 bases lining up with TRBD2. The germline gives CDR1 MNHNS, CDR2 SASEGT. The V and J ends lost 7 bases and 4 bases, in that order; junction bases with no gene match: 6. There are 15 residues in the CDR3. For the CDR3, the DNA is TGTGCCAGCATCCTAGCGGGGGGAATAAAAAACATTCAGTACTTC. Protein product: CASILAGGIKNIQYF.

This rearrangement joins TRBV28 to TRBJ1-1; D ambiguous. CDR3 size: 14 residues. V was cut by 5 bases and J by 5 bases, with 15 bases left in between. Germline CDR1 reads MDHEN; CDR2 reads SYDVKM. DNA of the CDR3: TGTGCCAGCAGTGGGAGCGGAGGGAAGACTGAAGCTTTCTTT. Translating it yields CASSGSGGKTEAFF.

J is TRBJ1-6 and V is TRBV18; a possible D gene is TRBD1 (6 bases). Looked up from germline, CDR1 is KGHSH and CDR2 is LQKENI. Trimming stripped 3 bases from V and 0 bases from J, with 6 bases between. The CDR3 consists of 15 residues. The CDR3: CASSPDSSYNSPLHF. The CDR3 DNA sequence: TGTGCCAGCTCACCGGACAGCTCCTATAATTCACCCCTCCACTTT. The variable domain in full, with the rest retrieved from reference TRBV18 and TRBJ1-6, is NAGVMQNPRHLVRRRGQEARLRCSPMKGHSHVYWYRQLPEEGLKFMVYLQKENIIDESGMPKERFSAEFPKEGPSILRIQQVVRGDSAAYFCASSPDSSYNSPLHFGNGTRLTVT.

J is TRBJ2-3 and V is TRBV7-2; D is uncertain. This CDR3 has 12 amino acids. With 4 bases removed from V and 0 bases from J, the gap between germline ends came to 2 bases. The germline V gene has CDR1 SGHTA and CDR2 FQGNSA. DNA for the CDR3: TGTGCCAGCAGCTCAAGCACAGATACGCAGTATTTT. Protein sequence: CASSSSTDTQYF.

The CDR3 coding sequence is TGTGCCAGCAGTGCCCTGGGACAGGGAAGGACTGAAGCTTTCTTT. Translating gives CASSALGQGRTEAFF. The genes are TRBV6-4 and TRBJ1-1, with TRBD1 identical over 9 bases. Germline lookup yields CDR1 MRHNA and CDR2 SNTAGT. This CDR3 is 15 amino acids long. V trimming: 4 bases; J trimming: 5 bases; junction bases outside the gene matches: 8.

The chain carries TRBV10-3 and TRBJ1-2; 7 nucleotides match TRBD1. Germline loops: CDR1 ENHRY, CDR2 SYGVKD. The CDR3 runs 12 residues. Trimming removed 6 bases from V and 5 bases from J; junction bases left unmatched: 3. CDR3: CAISSTGYGYTF. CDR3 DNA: TGTGCCATCAGCTCGACAGGGTATGGCTACACCTTC.

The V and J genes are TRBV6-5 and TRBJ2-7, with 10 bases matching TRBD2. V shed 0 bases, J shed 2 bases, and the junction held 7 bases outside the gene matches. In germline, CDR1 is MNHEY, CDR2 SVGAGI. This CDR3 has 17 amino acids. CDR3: CASSYSNLLAGTYEQYF. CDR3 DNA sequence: TGTGCCAGCAGTTACTCGAATTTACTAGCGGGGACCTACGAGCAGTACTTC.

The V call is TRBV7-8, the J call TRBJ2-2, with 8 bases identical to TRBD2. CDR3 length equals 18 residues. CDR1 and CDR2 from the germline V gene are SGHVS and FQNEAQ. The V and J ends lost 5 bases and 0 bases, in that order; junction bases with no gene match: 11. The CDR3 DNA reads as TGTGCCAGCAGCCCCCGCTGGATTAGCGGGGCGAACACCGGGGAGCTGTTTTTT. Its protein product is CASSPRWISGANTGELFF.

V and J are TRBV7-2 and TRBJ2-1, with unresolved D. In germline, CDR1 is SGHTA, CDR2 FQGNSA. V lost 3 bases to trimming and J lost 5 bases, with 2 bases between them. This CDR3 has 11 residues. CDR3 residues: CASSLDNEQFF. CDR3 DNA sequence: TGTGCCAGCAGCTTGGACAATGAGCAGTTCTTC. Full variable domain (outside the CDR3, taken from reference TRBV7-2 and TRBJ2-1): GAGVSQSPSNKVTEKGKDVELRCDPISGHTALYWYRQSLGQGLEFLIYFQGNSAPDKSGLPSDRFSAERTGGSVSTLTIQRTQQEDSAVYLCASSLDNEQFFGPGTRLTVL.